This TCR beta chain derives from a study of T cells in narcolepsy. The assay was immunoSEQ multiplex PCR, and TCRdb's table has in-frame clones only and misses some. The sample has around 32,000 clones, roughly 77% seen once. Trimming removed 4 bases from V and 8 bases from J, with 9 bases in between. The V gene's germline CDR1 is SGHTA and CDR2 FQGNSA. This CDR3 spans 13 amino acids. Sequencing was performed on CD45RA- memory CD4+ T cells from PBMCs. The clonotype originates from a human donor with narcolepsy. The gene calls are TRBV7-2 and TRBJ1-6; no reliable D call. DNA for the CDR3: TGTGCCAGCAGCTCCTACACAGATTCACCCCTCCACTTT. It translates to CASSSYTDSPLHF.